The text below deals with one TCR beta chain. Its antigen remains unknown. This sample stems from a study of T-cell reconstitution after alpha-beta-depleted transplantation in children. Points from the study as a whole: Hyperexpanded clones declined; after one year, newly produced T cells mostly supplied diversity.

Researchers prepared the TCRbeta library using unique molecular identifiers, the study reports. TCRdb recomputed calls from the PCR reads with MiXCR, one row per CDR3 protein. The sample yields roughly 310,000 distinct CDR3 sequences, around 25% seen once. The sequence was collected from a male patient between 10 and 17 years old who had a stem cell transplant for acute lymphoblastic leukemia, so the T cells may come from the graft donor. Sequenced here: PBMCs, mostly from graft donor cells, sampled 180 days after TCRalphabeta/CD19-depleted stem cell transplant.

The CDR3 reads CASSLYRGKAAEAFF. The CDR3, as DNA: TGCGCCAGCAGCCTATACAGGGGGAAGGCCGCTGAAGCTTTCTTT. The chain is built from TRBV5-1 and TRBJ1-1, with 8 nucleotides matching TRBD1. CDR3 length: 15 amino acids. The V gene's germline CDR1 is SGHRS and CDR2 YFSETQ. J lost 6 bases, V lost 4 bases, and 11 bases had no gene match.